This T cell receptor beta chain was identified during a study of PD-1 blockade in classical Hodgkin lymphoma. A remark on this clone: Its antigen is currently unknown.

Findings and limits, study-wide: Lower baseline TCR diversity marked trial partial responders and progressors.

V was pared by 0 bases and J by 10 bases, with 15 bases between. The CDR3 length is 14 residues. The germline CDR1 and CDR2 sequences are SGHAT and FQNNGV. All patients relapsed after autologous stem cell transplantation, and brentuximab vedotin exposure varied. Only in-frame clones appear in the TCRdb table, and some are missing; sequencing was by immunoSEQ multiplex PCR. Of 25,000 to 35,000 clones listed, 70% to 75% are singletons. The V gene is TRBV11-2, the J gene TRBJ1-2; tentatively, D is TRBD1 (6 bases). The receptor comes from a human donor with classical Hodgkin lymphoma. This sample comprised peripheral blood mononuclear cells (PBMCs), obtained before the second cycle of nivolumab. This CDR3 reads CASSLDGEGGAYTF. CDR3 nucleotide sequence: TGTGCCAGCAGCTTAGACGGAGAGGGGGGTGCCTACACCTTC.